This is a list of T cell receptor beta chains from one sample in a study of blood T cell repertoires in COVID-19. Sequencing used immunoSEQ multiplex PCR; TCRdb keeps in-frame clones, though not all of them. The sample has 95,000 or so clones, about four fifths seen once. Sequenced material: peripheral blood. The receptors here all came from a woman older than 75 with active or convalescent COVID-19. CDR3s include the opening cysteine and the closing phenylalanine or tryptophan. D genes are given only for firm matches. Not every row has a clone size; where given, it reads once, few, many or a size class.

v_call	cdr3_length	j_call	clone_size	d_call	cdr3_aa	cdr3_nt
TRBV6-5	14	TRBJ1-6	few	-	CASVTRSYNSPLHF	TGTGCCAGCGTGACTCGCTCCTATAATTCACCCCTCCACTTT
TRBV6-1	13	TRBJ1-4	few	-	CASSEVGEGVKFF	TGTGCCAGCAGTGAAGTAGGAGAAGGGGTTAAGTTTTTT
TRBV13	16	TRBJ1-3	few	-	CASSRLSGGSGNTIYF	TGTGCCAGCAGCCGCTTATCGGGGGGCTCCGGAAACACCATATATTTT
TRBV7-3	15	TRBJ2-7	-	TRBD2	CASSLTREAHYEQYF	TGTGCCAGCAGCTTAACCCGGGAGGCCCACTACGAGCAGTACTTC
TRBV28	15	TRBJ1-4	once	TRBD1	CASSSRGLTNEKLFF	TGTGCCAGCAGTTCGAGGGGGCTTACTAATGAAAAACTGTTTTTT
TRBV6-5	16	TRBJ1-2	-	-	CASSYSQQGWNYGYTF	TGTGCCAGCAGTTACTCCCAGCAGGGATGGAACTATGGCTACACCTTC
TRBV6-2/TRBV6-3	15	TRBJ1-1	-	TRBD1	CASSIKTGGQAEAFF	TGTGCCAGCAGTATAAAGACAGGGGGCCAGGCTGAAGCTTTCTTT
TRBV5-1	15	TRBJ1-2	-	TRBD1	CASTPGTGDNYGYTF	TGTGCCAGCACCCCTGGAACAGGGGACAACTATGGCTACACCTTC
TRBV10-2	15	TRBJ2-1	few	-	CASSERRGHGRSKFF	TGCGCCAGCAGTGAAAGGAGGGGGCATGGGAGGTCGAAGTTCTTC
TRBV5-1	14	TRBJ1-4	-	-	CASSPRVLNEKLFF	TGCGCCAGCAGCCCACGGGTACTTAATGAAAAACTGTTTTTT
TRBV18	16	TRBJ2-1	few	-	CASSPTLLGLGGEQFF	TGTGCCAGCTCACCTACGCTATTGGGGTTGGGAGGCGAGCAGTTCTTC
TRBV21-1	18	TRBJ2-2	-	-	CASSKEETRSRGMGELFF	TGTGCCAGCAGCAAAGAAGAGACCCGGTCGAGAGGGATGGGGGAGCTGTTTTTT
TRBV6-2/TRBV6-3	16	TRBJ2-1	once	-	CASSYSPSASYNEQFF	TGTGCCAGCAGTTACTCGCCTAGCGCATCTTACAATGAGCAGTTCTTC
TRBV7-2	14	TRBJ2-7	-	-	CASSSDFASYEQYF	TGTGCCAGCAGCTCCGACTTCGCCTCCTACGAGCAGTACTTC
TRBV7-2	14	TRBJ2-5	-	TRBD2	CASSWTSFQETQYF	TGTGCCAGCAGCTGGACTAGTTTCCAAGAGACCCAGTACTTC
TRBV19	18	TRBJ2-1	-	TRBD2	CASRSPSLVAGAYNEQFF	TGTGCCAGTAGGTCACCTTCCCTTGTAGCGGGAGCCTACAATGAGCAGTTCTTC
TRBV9	14	TRBJ2-5	-	-	CASSVGVGGETQYF	TGTGCCAGCAGCGTAGGGGTAGGGGGAGAGACCCAGTACTTC
TRBV4-2	14	TRBJ2-3	-	-	CASSLREPPDTQYF	TGTGCCAGCAGCCTCCGGGAGCCCCCAGATACGCAGTATTTT